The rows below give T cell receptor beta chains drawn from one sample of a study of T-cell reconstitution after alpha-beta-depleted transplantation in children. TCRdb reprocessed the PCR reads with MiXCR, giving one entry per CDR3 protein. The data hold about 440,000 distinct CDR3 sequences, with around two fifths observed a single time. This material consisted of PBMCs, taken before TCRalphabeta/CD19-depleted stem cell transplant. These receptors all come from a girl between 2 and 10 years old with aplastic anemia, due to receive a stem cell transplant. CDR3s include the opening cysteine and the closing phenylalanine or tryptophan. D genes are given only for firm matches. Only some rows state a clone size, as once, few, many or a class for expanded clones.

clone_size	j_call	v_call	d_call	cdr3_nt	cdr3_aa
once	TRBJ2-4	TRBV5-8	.	TGTGCCAGCGCCCTTGGGGGGTCCATTCAGTACTTC	CASALGGSIQYF
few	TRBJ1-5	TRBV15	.	TGTGCCACCAGCAGAGTCAGGGACCTAGGCAATCAGCCCCAGCATTTT	CATSRVRDLGNQPQHF
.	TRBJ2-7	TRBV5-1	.	TGCGCCAGCAGCTCCATAGGTGGCGAGCAGTACTTC	CASSSIGGEQYF
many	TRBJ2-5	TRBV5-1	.	TGCGCCAGCAGCTCCTTGGCGATGGGGAAAGAGACCCAGTACTTC	CASSSLAMGKETQYF
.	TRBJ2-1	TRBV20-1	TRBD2	TGCAGTGCTAGGGCAGGACTAGCGGGAGGGCCGAGGAATGAGCAGTTCTTC	CSARAGLAGGPRNEQFF
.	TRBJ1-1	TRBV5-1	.	TGCGCCAGCAGCTTGGCTAGGGTCTCGGACACTGAAGCTTTCTTT	CASSLARVSDTEAFF
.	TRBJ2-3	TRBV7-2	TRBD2	TGTGCCAGCAGCTACCAGACTAGCCCCGCAGATACGCAGTATTTT	CASSYQTSPADTQYF
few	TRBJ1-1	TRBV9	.	TGTGCCAGCAGCGTTGGGCAGTACTATTCTGAAGCTTTCTTT	CASSVGQYYSEAFF
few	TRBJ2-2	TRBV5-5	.	TGTGCCAGCAGCTTGTTACAGGGACGGACCGGGGAGCTGTTTTTT	CASSLLQGRTGELFF
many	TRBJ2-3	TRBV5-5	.	TGTGCCAGCAGCCCTGGGGGGAGTTGGGCCACAGATACGCAGTATTTT	CASSPGGSWATDTQYF
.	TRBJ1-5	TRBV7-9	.	TGTGCCAGCAGCTTAGCGGGTGGGGAGAGTCAGCCCCAGCATTTT	CASSLAGGESQPQHF
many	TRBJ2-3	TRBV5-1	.	TGCGCCAGCAGCTTACAGACAGATACGCAGTATTTT	CASSLQTDTQYF
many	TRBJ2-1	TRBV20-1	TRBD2	TGCAGTGCTAGTGTCCCCGGGAGGGGGTACAATGAGCAGTTCTTC	CSASVPGRGYNEQFF
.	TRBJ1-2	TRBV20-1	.	TGCAGTGCTAGAGAGGGAGAGGACTATGGCTACACCTTC	CSAREGEDYGYTF
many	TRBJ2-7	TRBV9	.	TGTGCCAGCAGCGTAGCCCCCCTCTACGAGCAGTACTTC	CASSVAPLYEQYF
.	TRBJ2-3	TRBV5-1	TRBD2	TGCGCCAGCAGCCCGGAAAGCGGGGGGCCTAGCACAGATACGCAGTATTTT	CASSPESGGPSTDTQYF
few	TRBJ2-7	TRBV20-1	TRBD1	TGCAGTGCTCTCGACAGGGGGCAGGGCTCCTACGAGCAGTACTTC	CSALDRGQGSYEQYF